Sequencing of this T cell receptor beta chain was carried out in a study of naive and memory T cell subsets. General study results and limits: TCR transcript changes with activation or differentiation may affect this RNA method.

Ligated cDNA underwent four rounds of PCR with nested alpha and beta constant region primers and SP2. Alpha and beta constant region primers primed reverse transcription for blood and skin samples. TCRdb itself ran the UMI-ligation and nested PCR reads through MiXCR, one entry per CDR3 protein. The sample lists 25,000 to 35,000 distinct CDR3 sequences, approximately 6.7% occurring once. Germline lookup yields CDR1 SGHTA and CDR2 FQGNSA. V lost 5 bases to trimming and J lost 4 bases; unmatched junction nucleotides: 4. The CDR3 runs 15 residues. This clonotype was seen at least ten times. Its antigen remains unidentified. Treatment of the sample: skin biopsy from PPD injection site in Mantoux-positive individual. An oligonucleotide containing a UMI was ligated to the 3' end of TCR cDNA.

The receptor comes from an adult in good health. Sequencing was performed on skin, taken from a tuberculin skin test site. The chain employs TRBV7-2 and TRBJ2-7; the match to TRBD2 covers 14 bases. CDR3 nucleotide sequence: TGTGCCAGCAGCCTCGGGACTAGCGGGGGTTACGAGCAGTACTTC. This translates into CASSLGTSGGYEQYF.